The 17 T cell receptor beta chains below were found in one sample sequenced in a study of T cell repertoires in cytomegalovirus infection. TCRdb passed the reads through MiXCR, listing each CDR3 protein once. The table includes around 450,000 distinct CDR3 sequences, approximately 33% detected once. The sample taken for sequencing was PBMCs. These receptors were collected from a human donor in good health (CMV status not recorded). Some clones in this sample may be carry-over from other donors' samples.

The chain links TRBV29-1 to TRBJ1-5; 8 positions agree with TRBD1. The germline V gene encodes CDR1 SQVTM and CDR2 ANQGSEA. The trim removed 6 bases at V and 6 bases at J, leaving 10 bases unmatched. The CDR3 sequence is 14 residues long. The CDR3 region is CSVLTDRGGQPQHF. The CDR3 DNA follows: TGCAGCGTCCTTACAGACAGGGGAGGTCAGCCCCAGCATTTT.

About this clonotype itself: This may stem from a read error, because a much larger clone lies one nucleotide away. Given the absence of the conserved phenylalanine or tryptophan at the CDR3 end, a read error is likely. The chain's CDR3 is CASSSQSQVMNTEAFC. For the CDR3, the DNA is TGTGCCAGCAGTTCTCAATCACAAGTCATGAACACTGAAGCTTTCTGT. The rearrangement links TRBV11-2 to TRBJ1-1; D gene uncertain. CDR1 and CDR2 from the germline V gene are SGHAT and FQNNGV. This CDR3 is 16 amino acids long. With 6 bases removed from V and 0 bases from J, the gap between germline ends came to 17 bases.

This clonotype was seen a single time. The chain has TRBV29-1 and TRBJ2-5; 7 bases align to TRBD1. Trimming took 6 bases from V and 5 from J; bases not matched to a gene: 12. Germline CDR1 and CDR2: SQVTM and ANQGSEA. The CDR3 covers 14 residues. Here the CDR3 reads CSVQTGTDFETQYF. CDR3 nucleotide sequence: TGCAGCGTACAAACCGGGACAGACTTTGAGACCCAGTACTTC.

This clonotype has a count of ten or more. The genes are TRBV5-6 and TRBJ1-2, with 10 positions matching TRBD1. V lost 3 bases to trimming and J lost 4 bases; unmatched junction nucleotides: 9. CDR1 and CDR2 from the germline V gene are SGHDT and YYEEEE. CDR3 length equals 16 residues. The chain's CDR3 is CASSSLDRGRSYGYTF. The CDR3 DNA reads TGTGCCAGCAGCTCCCTAGACAGGGGGCGATCCTATGGCTACACCTTC.

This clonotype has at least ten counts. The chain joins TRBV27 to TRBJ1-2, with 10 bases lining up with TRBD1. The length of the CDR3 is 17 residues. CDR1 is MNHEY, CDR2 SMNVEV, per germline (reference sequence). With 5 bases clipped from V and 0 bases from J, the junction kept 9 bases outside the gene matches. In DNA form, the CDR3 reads TGTGCCAGCAGTCCCGGGACAGGGGATCCAGCTAACTATGGCTACACCTTC. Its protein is CASSPGTGDPANYGYTF.

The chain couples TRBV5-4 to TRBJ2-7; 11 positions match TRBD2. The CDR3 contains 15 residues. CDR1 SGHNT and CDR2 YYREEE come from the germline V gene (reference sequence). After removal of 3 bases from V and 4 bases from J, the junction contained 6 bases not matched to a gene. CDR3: CASSSLAGGPYEQYF. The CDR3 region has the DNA TGTGCCAGCAGCTCTCTAGCGGGGGGTCCATACGAGCAGTACTTC.

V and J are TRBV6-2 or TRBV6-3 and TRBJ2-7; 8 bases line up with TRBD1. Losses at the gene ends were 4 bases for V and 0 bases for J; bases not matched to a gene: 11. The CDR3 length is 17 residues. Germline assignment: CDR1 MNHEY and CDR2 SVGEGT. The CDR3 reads CASSFNVRDRSSYEQYF. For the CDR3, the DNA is TGTGCCAGCAGTTTCAACGTCCGGGACAGGAGCTCCTACGAGCAGTACTTC.

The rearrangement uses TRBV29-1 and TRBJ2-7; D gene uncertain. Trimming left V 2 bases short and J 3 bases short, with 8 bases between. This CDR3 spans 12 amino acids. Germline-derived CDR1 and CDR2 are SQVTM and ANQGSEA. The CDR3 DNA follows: TGCAGCGTTGAATCGAATAGCTACGAGCAGTACTTC. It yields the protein CSVESNSYEQYF.

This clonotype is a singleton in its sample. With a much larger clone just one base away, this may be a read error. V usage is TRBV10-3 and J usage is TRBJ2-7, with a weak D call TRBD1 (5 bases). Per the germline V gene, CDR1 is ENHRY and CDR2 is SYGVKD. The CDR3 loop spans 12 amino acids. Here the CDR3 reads CASSETDYEQYF. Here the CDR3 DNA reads TGTGCCAGCAGTGAGACAGATTACGAGCAGTACTTC.

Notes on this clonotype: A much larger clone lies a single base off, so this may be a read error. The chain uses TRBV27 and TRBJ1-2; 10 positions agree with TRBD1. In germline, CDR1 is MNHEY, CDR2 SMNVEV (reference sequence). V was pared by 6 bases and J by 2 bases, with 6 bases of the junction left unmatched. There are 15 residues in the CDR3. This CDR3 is CASRGTGQGNYGYTF. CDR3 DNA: TGTGCCAGCAGGGGCACGGGACAGGGGAACTATGGCTACACCTTC.

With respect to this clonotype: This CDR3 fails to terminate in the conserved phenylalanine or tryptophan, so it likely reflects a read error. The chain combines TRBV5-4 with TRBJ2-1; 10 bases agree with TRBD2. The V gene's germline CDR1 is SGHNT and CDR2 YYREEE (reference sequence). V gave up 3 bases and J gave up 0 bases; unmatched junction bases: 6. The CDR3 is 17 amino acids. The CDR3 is CASSWGTSVSSYNEQFL. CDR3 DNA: TGTGCCAGCAGCTGGGGGACTAGCGTTTCCTCCTACAATGAGCAGTTCTTA.

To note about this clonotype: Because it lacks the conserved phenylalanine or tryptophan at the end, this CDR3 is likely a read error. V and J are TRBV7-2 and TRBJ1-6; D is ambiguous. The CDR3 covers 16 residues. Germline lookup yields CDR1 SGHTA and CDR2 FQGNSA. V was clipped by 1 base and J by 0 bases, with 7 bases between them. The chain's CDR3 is CASSLEKASYNSPLHL. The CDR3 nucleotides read TGTGCCAGCAGCTTAGAGAAGGCCTCCTATAATTCACCCCTCCACTTG.

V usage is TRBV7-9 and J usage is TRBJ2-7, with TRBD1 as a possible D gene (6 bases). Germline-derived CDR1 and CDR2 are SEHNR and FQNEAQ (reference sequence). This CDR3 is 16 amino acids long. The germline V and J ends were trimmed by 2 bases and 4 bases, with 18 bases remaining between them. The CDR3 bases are TGTGCCAGCAGCTTACCCTCCGGCAGGGGAAGGTACGAGCAGTACTTC. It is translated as CASSLPSGRGRYEQYF.

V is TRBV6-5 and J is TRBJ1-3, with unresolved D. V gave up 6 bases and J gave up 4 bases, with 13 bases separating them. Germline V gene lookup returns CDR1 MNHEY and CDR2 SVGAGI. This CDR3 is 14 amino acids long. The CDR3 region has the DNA TGTGCCAGCAGCCCCACCCACGGGGGAAACACCATATATTTT. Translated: CASSPTHGGNTIYF.

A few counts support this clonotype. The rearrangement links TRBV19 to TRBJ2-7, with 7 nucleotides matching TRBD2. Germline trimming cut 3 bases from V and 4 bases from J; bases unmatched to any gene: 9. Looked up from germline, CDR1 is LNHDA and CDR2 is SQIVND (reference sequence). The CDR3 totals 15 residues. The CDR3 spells CASSISYAGGYEQYF. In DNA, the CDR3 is TGTGCCAGTAGTATTTCTTACGCCGGGGGGTACGAGCAGTACTTC.

CDR3 in amino acids: CASSLVRGTDTDTQYF. The CDR3 DNA reads as TGTGCCAGCAGCTTAGTGAGGGGGACTGACACAGATACGCAGTATTTT. This sequence joins TRBV7-8 and TRBJ2-3, with D perhaps being TRBD1 or TRBD2 (6 bases each). V was trimmed by 1 base and J by 2 bases, leaving 13 bases between them. CDR3 length equals 16 residues. The V gene's germline CDR1 is SGHVS and CDR2 FQNEAQ.

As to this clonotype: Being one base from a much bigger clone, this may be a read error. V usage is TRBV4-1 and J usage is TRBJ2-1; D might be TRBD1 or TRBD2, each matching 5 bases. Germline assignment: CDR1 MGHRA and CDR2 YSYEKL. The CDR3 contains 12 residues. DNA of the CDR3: TGCCCCAGCAGCCGAGGGGACAATGAGCAGTTCTTC. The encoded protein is CPSSRGDNEQFF.